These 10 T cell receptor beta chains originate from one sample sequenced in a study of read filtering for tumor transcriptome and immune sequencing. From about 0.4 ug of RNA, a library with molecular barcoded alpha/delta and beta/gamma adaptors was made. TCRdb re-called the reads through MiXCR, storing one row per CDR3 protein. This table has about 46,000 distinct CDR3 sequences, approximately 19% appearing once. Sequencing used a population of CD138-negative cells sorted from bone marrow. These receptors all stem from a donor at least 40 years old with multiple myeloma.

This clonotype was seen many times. CDR3 nucleotides: TGCGCCAGCAGCGGGAAGGACGGACACACTGAAGCTTTCTTT. This sequence encodes CASSGKDGHTEAFF. This chain links TRBV5-1 with TRBJ1-1, with D uncertain. Germline CDR1 is SGHRS and CDR2 is YFSETQ. The V end was cut by 4 bases, the J end by 3 bases, with 13 bases between. The length of the CDR3 is 14 residues. Filled out from reference TRBV5-1 and TRBJ1-1, the complete variable domain reads KAGVTQTPRYLIKTRGQQVTLSCSPISGHRSVSWYQQTPGQGLQFLFEYFSETQRNKGNFPGRFSGRQFSNSRSEMNVSTLELGDSALYLCASSGKDGHTEAFFGQGTRLTVV.

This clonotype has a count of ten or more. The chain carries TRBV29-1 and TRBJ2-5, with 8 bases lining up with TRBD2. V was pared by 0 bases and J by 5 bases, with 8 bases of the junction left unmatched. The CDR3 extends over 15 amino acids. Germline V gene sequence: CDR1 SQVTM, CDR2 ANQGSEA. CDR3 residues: CSVEDPAGEWETQYF. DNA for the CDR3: TGCAGCGTTGAAGACCCAGCGGGAGAATGGGAGACCCAGTACTTC. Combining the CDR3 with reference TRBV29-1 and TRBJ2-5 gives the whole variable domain SAVISQKPSRDICQRGTSLTIQCQVDSQVTMMFWYRQQPGQSLTLIATANQGSEATYESGFVIDKFPISRPNLTFSTLTVSNMSPEDSSIYLCSVEDPAGEWETQYFGPGTRLLVL.

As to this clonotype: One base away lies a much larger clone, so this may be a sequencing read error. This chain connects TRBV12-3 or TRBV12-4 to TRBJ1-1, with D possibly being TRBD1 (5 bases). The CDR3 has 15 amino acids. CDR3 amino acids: CASSLARRADTEAFF. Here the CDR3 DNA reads TGTGCTAGCAGTTTAGCCCGCAGGGCAGACACTGAAGCTTTCTTT.

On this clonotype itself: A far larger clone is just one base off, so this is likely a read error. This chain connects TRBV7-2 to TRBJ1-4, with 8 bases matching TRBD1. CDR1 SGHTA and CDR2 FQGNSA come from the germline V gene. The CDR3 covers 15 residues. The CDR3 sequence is CASSLTSGGREKLSF. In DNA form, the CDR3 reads TGTGCCAGCAGCTTAACCTCAGGGGGCCGGGAAAAACTGTCTTTT.

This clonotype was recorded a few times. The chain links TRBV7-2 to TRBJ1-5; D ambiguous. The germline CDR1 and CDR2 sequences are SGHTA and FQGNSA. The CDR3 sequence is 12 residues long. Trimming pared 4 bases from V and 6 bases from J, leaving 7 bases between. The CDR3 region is CASSSSVQPQHF. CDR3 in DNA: TGTGCCAGCAGCTCTTCGGTTCAGCCCCAGCATTTT.

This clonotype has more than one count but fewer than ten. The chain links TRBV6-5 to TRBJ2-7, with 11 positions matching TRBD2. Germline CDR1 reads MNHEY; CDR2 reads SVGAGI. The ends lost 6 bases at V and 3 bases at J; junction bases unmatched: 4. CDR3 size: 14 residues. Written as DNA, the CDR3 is TGTGCCAGCAGCTACGGGACTAGCGGCTACGAGCAGTACTTC. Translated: CASSYGTSGYEQYF.

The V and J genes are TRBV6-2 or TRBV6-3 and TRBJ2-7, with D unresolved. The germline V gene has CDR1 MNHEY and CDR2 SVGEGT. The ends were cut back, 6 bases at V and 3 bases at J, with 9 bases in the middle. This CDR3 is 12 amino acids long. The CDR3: CASSLGYYEQYF. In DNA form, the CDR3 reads TGTGCCAGCAGCCTAGGATACTACGAGCAGTACTTC.

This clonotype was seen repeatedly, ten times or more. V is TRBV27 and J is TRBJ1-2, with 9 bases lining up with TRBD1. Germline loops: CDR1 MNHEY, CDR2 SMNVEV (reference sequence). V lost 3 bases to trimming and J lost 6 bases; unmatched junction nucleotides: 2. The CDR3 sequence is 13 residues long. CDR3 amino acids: CASSFTGGNGYTF. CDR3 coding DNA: TGTGCCAGCAGTTTCACAGGGGGCAATGGCTACACCTTC.

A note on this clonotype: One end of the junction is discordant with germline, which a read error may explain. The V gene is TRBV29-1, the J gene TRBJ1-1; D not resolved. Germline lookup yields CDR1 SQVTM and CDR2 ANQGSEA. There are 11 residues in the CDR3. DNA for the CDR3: TGCAGCGTTGGGAGGAACACTGAAGCTCTCTTT. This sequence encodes CSVGRNTEALF.

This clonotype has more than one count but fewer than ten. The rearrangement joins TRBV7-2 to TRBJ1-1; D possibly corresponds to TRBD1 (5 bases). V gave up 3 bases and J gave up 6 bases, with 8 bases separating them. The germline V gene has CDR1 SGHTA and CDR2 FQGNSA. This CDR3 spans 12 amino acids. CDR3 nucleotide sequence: TGTGCCAGCAGCTTCGGGGACCCTGAAGCTTTCTTT. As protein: CASSFGDPEAFF.